This TCR beta chain stems from a study of blood T cell repertoires in COVID-19. Comments on this clone: The DNA is omitted, as the CDR3 cannot be located on it reliably, and the CDR3 follows TCRdb's listing.

The data were produced by immunoSEQ multiplex PCR, yet TCRdb's version contains in-frame clones alone and is incomplete. Of about 160,000 clones detected, over 70% appear once; the ten largest clones hold about 3.4%. The CDR3 is 14 residues long, ends included. Germline V gives CDR1 SGHAT, CDR2 FQNNGV. The sequencing input was PBMCs or T cells enriched from blood (not recorded which). The chain combines TRBV11-2 with TRBJ1-1; the listed D gene, TRBD1, was not tested against the DNA. The TCR was taken from a woman aged 55-69 years who had recovered from COVID-19. The CDR3 protein is CASSLVGQGSATFF.